This T cell receptor (beta chain) was recorded in a study of PD-1 blockade in classical Hodgkin lymphoma (dated by TCRdb to 2018 to 2020). Turning to the overall study: Nivolumab dosing was 3 mg/kg intravenously every 2 weeks, continuing until either disease progression or unacceptable toxicity. The study used TCR beta sequencing and CyTOF to define a peripheral blood immune signature of response to PD-1 blockade in classical Hodgkin lymphoma. The paper as a whole reports these results and caveats: Among trial patients, those achieving complete response had baseline diversity similar to that of newly diagnosed patients, while diversity was significantly lower in partial responders and progressors. Lower diversity was seen in patients whose nivolumab began less than 1 year after ASCT, and these patients were left out of later analyses so that immune reconstitution would not confound the results. Baseline TCR diversity was reported to be lower in newly diagnosed patients than in healthy donors and to be lower still in relapsed/refractory patients. By C4D1, a significant rise was seen in CD4+ TCR diversity but not in CD8+ TCR diversity (p=0.0027 vs p=0.16), and the rise was most apparent among complete responders (p=0.02). Only a single clinical trial cohort was studied, and what caused the repertoire differences, possibly disease activity or prior therapy, remained undefined.

The Qiagen DNeasy kit was used to extract genomic DNA from unsorted PBMCs and from the negatively selected CD4+ and CD8+ fractions. TCR beta CDR3 regions were subjected to amplification by immunoSEQ multiplex PCR with primers that anneal to V and J segments. A synthetic immune receptor repertoire was used to minimize amplification bias, and any remaining bias was removed computationally after sequencing. The published analysis was carried out like this. Repertoire diversity was quantified as the Shannon entropy index using custom Python scripts. Unsorted, CD4+ and CD8+ repertoires were examined separately, except in combined analyses, for which CD4+ and CD8+ sequences were merged in silico. Clonal expansion was defined as at least a 2-fold frequency increase after treatment relative to C1D1, with a pseudocount of 0.5 for undetected baseline clones. Singleton clones were defined as clones with 0 or 1 copy at C1D1, and non-singleton clones were defined as clones with 2 or more copies. Clones expanded in unsorted samples were annotated as CD4+, CD8+ or unknown by matching protein sequences in sorted samples from the same patient. Wilcoxon tests were applied to paired samples to test diversity changes from C1D1 to C4D1. This immuneACCESS table, as held by TCRdb, lists in-frame sequences with V and J called but not all clones. Of the missing ones, under half trace to an unresolved V gene in checked studies; the others have no known cause. The V and J calls and clone size are taken from that table; D and trimming were inferred from the DNA. This sample gives roughly 11,000 clones in total; roughly 74% of them show up just once. The top ten clones comprise about 3.1% of the sample.

This clone is a singleton in its sample. Its antigen is still unknown. No qualities accompany the bases; no much larger clone lies one base away. The germline V gene (reference sequence) gives CDR1 as MNHNY and CDR2 as SVGAGI. Measured from the cysteine to the phenylalanine, the CDR3 is 15 residues long. The entry retains the CDR3 DNA only, 45 bases that are in frame from base 1. V and J lose 2 bases and 2 bases, and a span of 10 bases separates them. The time point tag for this specimen amounts to: cycle 4 day 1 (C4D1), after 5 to 7 weeks of nivolumab. All trial patients had relapsed after autologous stem cell transplantation, with cohorts A, B and C differing in prior brentuximab vedotin exposure. Using a Miltenyi CD4+ T cell isolation kit, CD4+ T cells were purified from thawed PBMCs through magnetic negative selection. The trial cohort comprised around 60 patients with relapsed/refractory classical Hodgkin lymphoma whose best overall responses were complete response, partial response or progressive disease. Trial patients were treated with single-agent nivolumab in the multi-cohort phase II CheckMate 205 trial. An independent review committee assessed best overall response using the 2007 International Working Group response criteria. Trial PBMCs were obtained immediately prior to nivolumab initiation (C1D1) and on therapy at cycle 2 day 1 and cycle 4 day 1. Peripheral blood was collected in 8 mL Vacutainer Cell Preparation Tubes, from which PBMCs were isolated by centrifugation and then cryopreserved. Purified CD4+ and CD8+ fractions were generated only in cases for which an additional PBMC sample was available. On LS columns in a quadroMACS separator, the magnetically labelled cells were depleted, and the flow-through was collected as the purified fraction.

This TCR derives from a human donor with classical Hodgkin lymphoma. The specimen comprised CD4+ T cells from blood, sampled before the fourth cycle of nivolumab. The rearranged segments are TRBV6-6 and TRBJ1-5; the D gene assignment is ambiguous. The DNA sequence reads TGTGCCAGCAGTTACGACCTCCTCGGCAATCAGCCCCAGCATTTT. It specifies CASSYDLLGNQPQHF.